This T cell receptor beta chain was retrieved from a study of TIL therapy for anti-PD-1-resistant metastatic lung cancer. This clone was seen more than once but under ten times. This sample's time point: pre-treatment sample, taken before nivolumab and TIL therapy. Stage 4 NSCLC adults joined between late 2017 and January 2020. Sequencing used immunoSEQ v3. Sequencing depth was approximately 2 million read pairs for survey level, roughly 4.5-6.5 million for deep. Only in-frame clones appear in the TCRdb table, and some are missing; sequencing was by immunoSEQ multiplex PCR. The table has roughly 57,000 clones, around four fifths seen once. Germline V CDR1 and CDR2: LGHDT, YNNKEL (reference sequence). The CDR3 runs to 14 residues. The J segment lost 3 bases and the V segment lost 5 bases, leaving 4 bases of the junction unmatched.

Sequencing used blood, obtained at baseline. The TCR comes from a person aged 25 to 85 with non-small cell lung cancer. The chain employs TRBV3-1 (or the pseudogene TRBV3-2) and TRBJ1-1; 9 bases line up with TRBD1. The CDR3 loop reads CASSVGQGYTEAFF. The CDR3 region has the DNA TGTGCCAGCAGCGTGGGACAGGGCTACACTGAAGCTTTCTTT.